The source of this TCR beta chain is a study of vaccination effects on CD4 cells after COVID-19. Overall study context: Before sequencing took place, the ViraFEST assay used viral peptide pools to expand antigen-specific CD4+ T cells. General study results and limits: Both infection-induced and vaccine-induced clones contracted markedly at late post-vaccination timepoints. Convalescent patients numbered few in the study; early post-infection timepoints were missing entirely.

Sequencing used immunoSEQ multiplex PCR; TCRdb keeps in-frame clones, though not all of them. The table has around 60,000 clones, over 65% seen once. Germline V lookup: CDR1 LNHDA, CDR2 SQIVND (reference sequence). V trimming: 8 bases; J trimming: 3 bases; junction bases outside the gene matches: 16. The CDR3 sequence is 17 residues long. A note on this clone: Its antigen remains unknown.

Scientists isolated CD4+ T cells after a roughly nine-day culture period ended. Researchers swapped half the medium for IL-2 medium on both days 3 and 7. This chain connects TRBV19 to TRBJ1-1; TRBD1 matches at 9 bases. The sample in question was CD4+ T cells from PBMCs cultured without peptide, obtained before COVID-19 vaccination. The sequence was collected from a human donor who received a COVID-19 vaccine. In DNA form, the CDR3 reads TGTGCCAGTCGAGTAAACAGGGGGCTACAGGCGGACACTGAAGCTTTCTTT. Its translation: CASRVNRGLQADTEAFF.